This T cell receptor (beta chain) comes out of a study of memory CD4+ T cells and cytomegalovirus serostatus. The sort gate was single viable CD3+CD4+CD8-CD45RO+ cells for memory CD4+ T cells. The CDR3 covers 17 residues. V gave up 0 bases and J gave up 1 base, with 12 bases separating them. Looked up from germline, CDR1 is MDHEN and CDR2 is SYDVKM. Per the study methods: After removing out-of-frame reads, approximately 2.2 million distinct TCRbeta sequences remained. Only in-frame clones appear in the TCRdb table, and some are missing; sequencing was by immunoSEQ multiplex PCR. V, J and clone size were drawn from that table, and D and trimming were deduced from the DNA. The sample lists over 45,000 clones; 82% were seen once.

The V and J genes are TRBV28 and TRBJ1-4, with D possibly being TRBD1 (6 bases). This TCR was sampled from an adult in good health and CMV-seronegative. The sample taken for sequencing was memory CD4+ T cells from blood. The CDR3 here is CASSLWNRVVTNEKLFF. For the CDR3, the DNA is TGTGCCAGCAGTTTATGGAACAGGGTGGTAACTAATGAAAAACTGTTTTTT. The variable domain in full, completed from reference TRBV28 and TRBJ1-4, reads DVKVTQSSRYLVKRTGEKVFLECVQDMDHENMFWYRQDPGLGLRLIYFSYDVKMKEKGDIPEGYSVSREKKERFSLILESASTNQTSMYLCASSLWNRVVTNEKLFFGSGTQLSVL.